Shown below are 19 T cell receptor beta chains from a single sample sequenced in a study of blood T cell repertoires in COVID-19. Profiled with immunoSEQ multiplex PCR; TCRdb holds only in-frame clones, not every one. The data show some 26,000 clones, roughly 87% seen once. Sequenced: peripheral blood. These receptors originate from a human donor with active COVID-19. The donor label of this sample is uncertain.

The CDR3 region has the DNA TGCGCCAGCAGCTTGGTAGTAGGGGTCAATGAAAAACTGTTTTTT. It yields the protein CASSLVVGVNEKLFF. This chain uses TRBV5-1 with TRBJ1-4; TRBD1 is a possible D gene (5 bases). V lost 0 bases to trimming and J lost 5 bases, with 11 bases between them. The CDR3 length is 15 residues. Germline V gives CDR1 SGHRS, CDR2 YFSETQ.

This clone was counted a single time. The V call is TRBV19, the J call TRBJ2-7, with D possibly TRBD1 on 7 matching bases. V was clipped by 3 bases and J by 1 base, with 13 bases between them. The CDR3 is 15 residues long. Germline V lookup: CDR1 LNHDA, CDR2 SQIVND (reference sequence). CDR3 loop: CASSIRQGGSYEQYF. Here the CDR3 DNA reads TGTGCCAGTAGTATTCGTCAGGGGGGATCCTACGAGCAGTACTTC.

V is TRBV2 and J is TRBJ2-7; possible D gene TRBD1, 5 bases. The V gene's germline CDR1 is SNHLY and CDR2 FYNNEI. V lost 5 bases and J lost 6, with 11 bases in between. The CDR3 loop spans 12 amino acids. CDR3 in amino acids: CASSWPQGEQYF. The CDR3 DNA is TGTGCCAGCAGTTGGCCGCAGGGCGAGCAGTACTTC.

The rearrangement uses TRBV3-1 (or the pseudogene TRBV3-2) and TRBJ2-2, with TRBD2 identical over 9 bases. The CDR3 has 17 amino acids. CDR1 LGHDT and CDR2 YNNKEL come from the germline V gene (reference sequence). V was clipped by 0 bases and J by 5 bases; unmatched bases: 7. CDR3 amino acids: CASSQDIELAGTGELFF. CDR3 nucleotide sequence: TGTGCCAGCAGCCAAGACATTGAGCTAGCGGGGACCGGGGAGCTGTTTTTT.

The rearrangement uses TRBV9 and TRBJ2-7; 8 bases line up with TRBD1. The CDR3 has 15 amino acids. The germline CDR1 and CDR2 sequences are SGDLS and YYNGEE. V gave up 1 base and J gave up 4 bases; unmatched junction bases: 7. The CDR3 spells CASSVTGTGFYEQYF. CDR3 coding DNA: TGTGCCAGCAGCGTAACCGGGACAGGTTTTTACGAGCAGTACTTC.

The chain is built from TRBV7-8 and TRBJ2-2; 12 nucleotides line up with TRBD2. This CDR3 region has 16 residues. CDR1 is SGHVS, CDR2 FQNEAQ, per germline. Trimming at V came to 5 bases and at J to 2 bases, leaving 3 bases not matched to a gene. The CDR3 is CASSPSGRANTGELFF. The CDR3 DNA follows: TGTGCCAGCAGCCCTAGCGGGAGGGCCAACACCGGGGAGCTGTTTTTT.

J is TRBJ2-3 and V is TRBV29-1; TRBD1 aligns across 7 bases. Germline assignment: CDR1 SQVTM and CDR2 ANQGSEA. J lost 6 bases, V lost 6 bases, and 12 bases had no gene match. This CDR3 comprises 14 residues. The CDR3 DNA sequence: TGCAGCGTGAGACAGGGAAATTTAGTGGATACGCAGTATTTT. It codes for CSVRQGNLVDTQYF.

Worth noting for this clone: This likely stems from a read error, as it lies one base from a far larger clone. J is TRBJ2-7 and V is TRBV28; 7 positions agree with TRBD2. The V segment lost 7 bases and the J segment 2 bases; nucleotides outside the gene matches: 5. CDR3 length: 13 residues. Germline CDR1 and CDR2: MDHEN and SYDVKM. CDR3 in DNA: TGTGCCAGCACCCGCGGGACTACCTACGAGCAGTACTTC. Translated, it gives CASTRGTTYEQYF.

The chain combines TRBV5-1 with TRBJ2-3, with 7 bases identical to TRBD1. Trimming took 9 bases from V and 2 from J; bases not matched to a gene: 12. The CDR3 loop spans 15 amino acids. The germline V gene has CDR1 SGHRS and CDR2 YFSETQ. Written as DNA, the CDR3 is TGCGCCACACGACAGGGTTCGCAAAACACAGATACGCAGTATTTT. Translated, it gives CATRQGSQNTDTQYF. Together with reference TRBV5-1 and TRBJ2-3, the CDR3 gives the full variable domain: KAGVTQTPRYLIKTRGQQVTLSCSPISGHRSVSWYQQTPGQGLQFLFEYFSETQRNKGNFPGRFSGRQFSNSRSEMNVSTLELGDSALYLCATRQGSQNTDTQYFGPGTRLTVL.

This chain links TRBV21-1 with TRBJ1-2; the table's TRBD1 call for D was not verified on the DNA. TRBV21-1 is reported as a pseudogene. This CDR3 region has 17 residues. The CDR3: CASSKVKVDRVLDGYTF. For the CDR3, the DNA is TGTGCCAGCAGCAAAGTAAAGGTGGACAGGGTTTTGGATGGCTACACCTTC.

The rearrangement links TRBV4-2 to TRBJ2-1, with TRBD2 matching 7 bases. This CDR3 spans 16 amino acids. From germline, CDR1 is LGHNA and CDR2 YNFKEQ. Trimming removed 0 bases from V and 4 bases from J; junction bases left unmatched: 6. In DNA, the CDR3 is TGTGCCAGCAGCCAAGATCCGGGAGGCCTTTACAATGAGCAGTTCTTC. Translated, it gives CASSQDPGGLYNEQFF.

This sequence joins TRBV11-3 and TRBJ2-7; the match to TRBD1 covers 7 bases. CDR1 and CDR2 (germline): SGHNT, YENEEA. Trimming took 6 bases from V and 4 from J; bases not matched to a gene: 9. This CDR3 spans 14 amino acids. In DNA, the CDR3 is TGTGCCAGCAGTCGGGACAGTACTCAATACGAGCAGTACTTC. Amino acid sequence: CASSRDSTQYEQYF. The variable domain in full, completed from reference TRBV11-3 and TRBJ2-7, reads EAGVVQSPRYKIIEKKQPVAFWCNPISGHNTLYWYLQNLGQGPELLIRYENEEAVDDSQLPKDRFSAERLKGVDSTLKIQPAELGDSAVYLCASSRDSTQYEQYFGPGTRLTVT.

CDR3 amino acids: CSAGLAGTYNEQFF. The CDR3 coding sequence is TGCAGCGCCGGACTAGCGGGCACCTACAATGAGCAGTTCTTC. This chain uses TRBV29-1 with TRBJ2-1; TRBD2 agrees at 11 bases. There are 14 residues in the CDR3. The V gene end was trimmed by 7 bases and the J gene end by 2 bases; junction bases not matched to a gene: 4. Germline assignment: CDR1 SQVTM and CDR2 ANQGSEA.

The chain has TRBV6-1 and TRBJ2-7, with TRBD1 as a possible D gene (6 bases). The CDR3 runs to 15 residues. V lost 0 bases, J lost 4 bases, and 13 bases lay in between. CDR1 is MNHNS, CDR2 SASEGT, per germline. The CDR3 nucleotides are TGTGCCAGCAGTGAAGCGGGGGCGGGTTCTTACGAGCAGTACTTC. It translates to CASSEAGAGSYEQYF.

The rearrangement links TRBV11-2 to TRBJ2-2; D is ambiguous. This CDR3 comprises 14 residues. The germline V gene has CDR1 SGHAT and CDR2 FQNNGV. V lost 5 bases to trimming and J lost 2 bases, with 9 bases between them. The CDR3 loop reads CASSRGLNTGELFF. The DNA for the CDR3 is TGTGCCAGCAGCCGTGGGCTAAACACCGGGGAGCTGTTTTTT. Combining the CDR3 with reference TRBV11-2 and TRBJ2-2 gives the whole variable domain EAGVAQSPRYKIIEKRQSVAFWCNPISGHATLYWYQQILGQGPKLLIQFQNNGVVDDSQLPKDRFSAERLKGVDSTLKIQPAKLEDSAVYLCASSRGLNTGELFFGEGSRLTVL.

The gene calls are TRBV10-2 and TRBJ2-3, with 10 positions matching TRBD2. Germline trimming cut 8 bases from V and 5 bases from J; bases unmatched to any gene: 7. The CDR3 consists of 14 residues. Germline CDR1 and CDR2: WSHSY and SAAADI. DNA for the CDR3: TGCGCCAGCGGGAGCGGGAGGGCCGTAGATACGCAGTATTTT. Translated, it gives CASGSGRAVDTQYF.

V and J are TRBV19 and TRBJ2-3; D possibly corresponds to TRBD2 (5 bases). Trimming took 6 bases from V and 1 from J, leaving 14 bases between them. Per the germline V gene, CDR1 is LNHDA and CDR2 is SQIVND (reference sequence). The length of the CDR3 is 15 residues. The CDR3 nucleotides read TGTGCCAGTAGGGAGACACCGCGGGGCACAGATACGCAGTATTTT. Encoded protein: CASRETPRGTDTQYF.

The chain carries TRBV3-1 (or the pseudogene TRBV3-2) and TRBJ2-7; no clear D. Deletions cut 3 bases from V and 2 bases from J, with 14 bases between. CDR3 length: 15 residues. The germline gives CDR1 LGHDT, CDR2 YNNKEL (reference sequence). CDR3 coding DNA: TGTGCCAGCAGCCAGTCGGAGAAAATCGCCTACGAGCAGTACTTC. Its protein is CASSQSEKIAYEQYF.

The J gene is TRBJ2-7, the V gene TRBV10-3, with 9 bases matching TRBD1. This CDR3 comprises 15 residues. V was pared by 4 bases and J by 0 bases, with 4 bases of the junction left unmatched. CDR1 is ENHRY and CDR2 is SYGVKD in the germline V gene. CDR3 region: CAISGTGAPSYEQYF. The CDR3 region has the DNA TGTGCCATCAGTGGGACAGGGGCCCCCTCCTACGAGCAGTACTTC.